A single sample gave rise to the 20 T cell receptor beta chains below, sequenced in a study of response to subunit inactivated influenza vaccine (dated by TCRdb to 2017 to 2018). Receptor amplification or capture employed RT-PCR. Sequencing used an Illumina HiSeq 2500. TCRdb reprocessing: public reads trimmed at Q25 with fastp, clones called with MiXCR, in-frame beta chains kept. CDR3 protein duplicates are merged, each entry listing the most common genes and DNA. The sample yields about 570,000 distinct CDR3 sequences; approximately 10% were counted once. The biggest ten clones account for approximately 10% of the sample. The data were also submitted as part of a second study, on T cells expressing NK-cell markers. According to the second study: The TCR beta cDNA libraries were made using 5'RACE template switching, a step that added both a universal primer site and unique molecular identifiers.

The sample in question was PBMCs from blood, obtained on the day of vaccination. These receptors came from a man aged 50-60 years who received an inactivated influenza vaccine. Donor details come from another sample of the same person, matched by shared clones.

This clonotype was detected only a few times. Here the CDR3 DNA reads TGCGCCAGCAGCCAGGGACTAGCGGGGGGCCGAGAGACCCAGTACTTC. This codes for CASSQGLAGGRETQYF. The rearrangement joins TRBV5-1 to TRBJ2-5, with 15 bases identical to TRBD2. J lost 4 bases, V lost 4 bases, and 5 bases had no gene match. This CDR3 comprises 16 residues. CDR1 and CDR2 from the germline V gene are SGHRS and YFSETQ.

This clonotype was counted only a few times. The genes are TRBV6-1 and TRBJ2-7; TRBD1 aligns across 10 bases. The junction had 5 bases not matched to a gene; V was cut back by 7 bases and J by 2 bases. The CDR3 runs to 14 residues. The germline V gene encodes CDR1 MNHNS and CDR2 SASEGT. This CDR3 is CASTEGTGAYEQYF. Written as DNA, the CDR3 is TGTGCCAGCACCGAGGGGACAGGGGCCTACGAGCAGTACTTC.

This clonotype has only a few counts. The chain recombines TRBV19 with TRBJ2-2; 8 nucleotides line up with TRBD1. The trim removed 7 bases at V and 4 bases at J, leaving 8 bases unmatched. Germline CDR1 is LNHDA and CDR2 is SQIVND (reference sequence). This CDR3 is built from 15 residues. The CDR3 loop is CASTKGQVTTGELFF. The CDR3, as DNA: TGTGCCAGTACCAAGGGACAGGTTACCACCGGGGAGCTGTTTTTT.

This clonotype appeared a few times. The CDR3 sequence: CASSYWGRVVTGELFF. The CDR3 nucleotides are TGTGCCAGCAGCTACTGGGGGAGGGTTGTCACCGGGGAGCTGTTTTTT. The J gene is TRBJ2-2, the V gene TRBV11-2; 7 nucleotides line up with TRBD2. J was trimmed by 4 bases and V by 4 bases; bases with no gene match: 9. Germline V gene lookup returns CDR1 SGHAT and CDR2 FQNNGV. The CDR3 runs 16 residues. The complete variable domain, with remaining parts taken from reference TRBV11-2 and TRBJ2-2, reads EAGVAQSPRYKIIEKRQSVAFWCNPISGHATLYWYQQILGQGPKLLIQFQNNGVVDDSQLPKDRFSAERLKGVDSTLKIQPAKLEDSAVYLCASSYWGRVVTGELFFGEGSRLTVL.

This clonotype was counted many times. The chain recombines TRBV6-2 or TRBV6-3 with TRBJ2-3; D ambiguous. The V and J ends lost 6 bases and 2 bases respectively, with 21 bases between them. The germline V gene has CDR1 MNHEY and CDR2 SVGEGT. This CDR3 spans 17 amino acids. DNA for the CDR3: TGTGCCAGCAGCGAAGATCGGACCCCCGTATACACAGATACGCAGTATTTT. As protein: CASSEDRTPVYTDTQYF.

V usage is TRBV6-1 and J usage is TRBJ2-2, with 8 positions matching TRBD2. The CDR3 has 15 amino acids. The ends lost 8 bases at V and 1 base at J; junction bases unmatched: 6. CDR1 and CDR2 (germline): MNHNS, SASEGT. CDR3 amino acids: CASCLAGGNTGELFF. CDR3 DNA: TGTGCCAGCTGCCTCGCGGGGGGGAACACCGGGGAGCTGTTTTTT.

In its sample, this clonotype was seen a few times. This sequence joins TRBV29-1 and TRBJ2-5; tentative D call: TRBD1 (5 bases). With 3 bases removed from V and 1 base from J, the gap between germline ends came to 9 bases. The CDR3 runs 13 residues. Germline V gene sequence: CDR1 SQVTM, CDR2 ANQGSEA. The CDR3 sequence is CSVDGAVQETQYF. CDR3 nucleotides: TGCAGCGTTGATGGGGCCGTCCAAGAGACCCAGTACTTC.

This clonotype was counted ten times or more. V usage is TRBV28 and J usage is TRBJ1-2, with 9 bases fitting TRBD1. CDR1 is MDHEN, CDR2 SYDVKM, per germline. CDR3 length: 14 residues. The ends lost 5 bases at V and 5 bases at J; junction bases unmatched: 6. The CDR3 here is CASSISDRGYGYTF. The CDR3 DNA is TGTGCCAGCAGTATATCGGACAGGGGATATGGCTACACCTTC.

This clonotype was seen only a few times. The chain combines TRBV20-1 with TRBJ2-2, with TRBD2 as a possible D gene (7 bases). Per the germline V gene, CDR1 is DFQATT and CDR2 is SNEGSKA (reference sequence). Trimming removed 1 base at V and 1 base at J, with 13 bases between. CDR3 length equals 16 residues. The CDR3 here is CSARGGGPGNTGELFF. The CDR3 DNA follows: TGCAGTGCTAGAGGGGGGGGCCCTGGGAACACCGGGGAGCTGTTTTTT.

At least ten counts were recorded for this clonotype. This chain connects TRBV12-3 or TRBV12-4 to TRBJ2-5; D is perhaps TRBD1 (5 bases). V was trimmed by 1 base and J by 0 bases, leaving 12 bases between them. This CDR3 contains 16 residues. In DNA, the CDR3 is TGTGCCAGCAGTTTAGGCTATCAGGGAAACCAAGAGACCCAGTACTTC. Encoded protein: CASSLGYQGNQETQYF.

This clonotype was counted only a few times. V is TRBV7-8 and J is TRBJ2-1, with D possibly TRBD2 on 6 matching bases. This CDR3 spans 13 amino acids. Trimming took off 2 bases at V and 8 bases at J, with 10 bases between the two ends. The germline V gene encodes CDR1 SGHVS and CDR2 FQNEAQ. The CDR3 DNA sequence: TGTGCCAGCAGCTTATTAGCGGCTTATGAGCAGTTCTTC. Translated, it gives CASSLLAAYEQFF. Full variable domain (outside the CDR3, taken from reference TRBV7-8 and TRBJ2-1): GAGVSQSPRYKVAKRGQDVALRCDPISGHVSLFWYQQALGQGPEFLTYFQNEAQLDKSGLPSDRFFAERPEGSVSTLKIQRTQQEDSAVYLCASSLLAAYEQFFGPGTRLTVL.

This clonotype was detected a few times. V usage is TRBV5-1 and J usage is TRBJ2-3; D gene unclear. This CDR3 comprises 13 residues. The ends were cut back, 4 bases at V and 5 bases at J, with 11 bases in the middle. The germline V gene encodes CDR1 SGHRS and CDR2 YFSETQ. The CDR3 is CASSQPWGDTQYF. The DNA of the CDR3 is TGCGCCAGCAGCCAACCCTGGGGAGATACGCAGTATTTT. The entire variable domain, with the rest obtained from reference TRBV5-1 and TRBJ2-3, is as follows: KAGVTQTPRYLIKTRGQQVTLSCSPISGHRSVSWYQQTPGQGLQFLFEYFSETQRNKGNFPGRFSGRQFSNSRSEMNVSTLELGDSALYLCASSQPWGDTQYFGPGTRLTVL.

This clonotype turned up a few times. CDR3: CASRVTGLRDQETQYF. The CDR3 nucleotides are TGTGCCAGCAGAGTTACAGGGCTGAGGGACCAAGAGACCCAGTACTTC. The chain is built from TRBV7-2 and TRBJ2-5; TRBD1 is a possible D gene (6 bases). Trimming left V 6 bases short and J 0 bases short, with 17 bases between. Germline lookup yields CDR1 SGHTA and CDR2 FQGNSA. This CDR3 region has 16 residues.

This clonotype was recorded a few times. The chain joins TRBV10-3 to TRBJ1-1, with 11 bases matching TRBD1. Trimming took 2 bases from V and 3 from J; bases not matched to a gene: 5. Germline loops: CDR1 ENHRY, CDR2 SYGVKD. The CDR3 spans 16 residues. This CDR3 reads CAISEPRTGGYTEAFF. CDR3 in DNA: TGTGCCATCAGTGAGCCCCGGACAGGGGGCTACACTGAAGCTTTCTTT.

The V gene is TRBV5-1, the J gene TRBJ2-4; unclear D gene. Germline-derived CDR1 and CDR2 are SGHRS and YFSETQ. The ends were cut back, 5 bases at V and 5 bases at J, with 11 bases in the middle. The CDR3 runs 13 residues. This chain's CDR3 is CASSPAAENIQYF. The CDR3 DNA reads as TGCGCCAGCAGTCCGGCAGCTGAAAACATTCAGTACTTC.

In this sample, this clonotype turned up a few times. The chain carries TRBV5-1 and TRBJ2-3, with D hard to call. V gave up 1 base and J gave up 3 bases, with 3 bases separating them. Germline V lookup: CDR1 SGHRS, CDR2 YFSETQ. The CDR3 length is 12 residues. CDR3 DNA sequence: TGCGCCAGCAGCTTGATGACAGATACGCAGTATTTT. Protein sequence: CASSLMTDTQYF. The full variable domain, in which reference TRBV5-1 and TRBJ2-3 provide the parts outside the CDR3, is KAGVTQTPRYLIKTRGQQVTLSCSPISGHRSVSWYQQTPGQGLQFLFEYFSETQRNKGNFPGRFSGRQFSNSRSEMNVSTLELGDSALYLCASSLMTDTQYFGPGTRLTVL.

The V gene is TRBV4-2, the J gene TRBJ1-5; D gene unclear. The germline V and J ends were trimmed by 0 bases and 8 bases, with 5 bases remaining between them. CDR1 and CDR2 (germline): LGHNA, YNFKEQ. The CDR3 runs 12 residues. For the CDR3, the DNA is TGTGCCAGCAGCCAAGATTTGGAGCCCCAGCATTTT. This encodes CASSQDLEPQHF.

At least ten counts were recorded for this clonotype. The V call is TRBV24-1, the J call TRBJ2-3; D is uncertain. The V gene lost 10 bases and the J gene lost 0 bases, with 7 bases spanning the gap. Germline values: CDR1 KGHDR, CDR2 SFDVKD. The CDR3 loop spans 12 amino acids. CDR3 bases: TGTGCCACGTCTGGTAGCACAGATACGCAGTATTTT. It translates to CATSGSTDTQYF.

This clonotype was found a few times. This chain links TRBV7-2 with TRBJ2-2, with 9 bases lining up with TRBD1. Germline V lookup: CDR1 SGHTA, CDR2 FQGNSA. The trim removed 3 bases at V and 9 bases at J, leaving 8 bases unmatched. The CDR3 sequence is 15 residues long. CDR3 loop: CASSFSGQGTWELFF. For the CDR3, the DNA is TGTGCCAGCAGCTTCTCAGGACAGGGGACCTGGGAGCTGTTTTTT.

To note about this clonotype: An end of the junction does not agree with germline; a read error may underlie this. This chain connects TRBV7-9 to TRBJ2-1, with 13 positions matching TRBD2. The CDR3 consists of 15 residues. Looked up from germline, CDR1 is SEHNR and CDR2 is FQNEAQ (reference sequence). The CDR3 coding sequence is TGTGGCAGCAGCTTAGGACTAGCGGGAGTATCTGAGCAGTTCTTC. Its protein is CGSSLGLAGVSEQFF.